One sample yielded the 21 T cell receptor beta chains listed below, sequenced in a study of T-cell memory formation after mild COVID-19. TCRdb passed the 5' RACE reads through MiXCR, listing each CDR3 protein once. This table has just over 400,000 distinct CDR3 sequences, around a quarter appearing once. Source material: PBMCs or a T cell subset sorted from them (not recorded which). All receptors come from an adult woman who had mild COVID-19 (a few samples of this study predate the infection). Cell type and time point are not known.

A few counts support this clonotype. CDR3 nucleotides: TGTGCAAGTCGCTTAGGGGTGGCGGGGGGTAAGTGTGAGCAGTACTTC. It is translated as CASRLGVAGGKCEQYF. The chain joins TRBV12-2 to TRBJ2-7; whether TRBD2, the table's D call, matches the DNA was not checked. TRBV12-2 is an annotated pseudogene. There are 16 residues in the CDR3.

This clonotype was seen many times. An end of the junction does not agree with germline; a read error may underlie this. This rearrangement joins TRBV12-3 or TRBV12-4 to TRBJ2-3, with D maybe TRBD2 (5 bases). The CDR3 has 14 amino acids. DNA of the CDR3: TGTGCCAGCAGCTTAGGCGGGAGCACAGATACGCAGTATTTT. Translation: CASSLGGSTDTQYF.

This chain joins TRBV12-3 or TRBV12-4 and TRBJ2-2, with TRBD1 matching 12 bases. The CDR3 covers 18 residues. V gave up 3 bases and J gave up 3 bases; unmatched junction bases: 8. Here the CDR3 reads CASSFPGQGAYDTGELFF. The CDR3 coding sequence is TGTGCCAGCAGTTTTCCGGGACAGGGGGCTTACGACACCGGGGAGCTGTTTTTT.

The CDR3 bases are TGCAGTGCTAGAGCCAAAGGAGGGGACTATGGCTACACCTTC. Protein product: CSARAKGGDYGYTF. This chain uses TRBV20-1 with TRBJ1-2, with TRBD1 as a possible D gene (5 bases). The CDR3 has 14 amino acids. V gave up 1 base and J gave up 3 bases, with 12 bases separating them. In germline, CDR1 is DFQATT, CDR2 SNEGSKA (reference sequence).

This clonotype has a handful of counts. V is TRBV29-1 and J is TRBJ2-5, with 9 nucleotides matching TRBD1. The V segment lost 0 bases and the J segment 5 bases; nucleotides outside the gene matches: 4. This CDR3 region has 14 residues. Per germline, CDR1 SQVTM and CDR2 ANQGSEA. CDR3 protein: CSVEDLGTGETQYF. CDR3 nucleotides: TGCAGCGTTGAAGATCTGGGGACAGGGGAGACCCAGTACTTC.

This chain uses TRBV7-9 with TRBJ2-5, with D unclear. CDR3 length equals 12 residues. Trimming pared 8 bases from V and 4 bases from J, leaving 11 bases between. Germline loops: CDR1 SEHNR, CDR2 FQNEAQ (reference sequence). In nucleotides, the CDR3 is TGTGCCAGCGAGGACGGGTTAGAGACCCAGTACTTC. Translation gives CASEDGLETQYF. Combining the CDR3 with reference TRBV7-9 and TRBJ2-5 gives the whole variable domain DTGVSQNPRHKITKRGQNVTFRCDPISEHNRLYWYRQTLGQGPEFLTYFQNEAQLEKSRLLSDRFSAERPKGSFSTLEIQRTEQGDSAMYLCASEDGLETQYFGPGTRLLVL.

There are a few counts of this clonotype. CDR3 DNA sequence: TGTGCCAGCAGCGTACCCCCCGGGACAGGGCCCCTGAACACTGAAGCTTTCTTT. Amino acid sequence: CASSVPPGTGPLNTEAFF. This rearrangement joins TRBV9 to TRBJ1-1; TRBD1 agrees at 9 bases. Trimming cost V 1 base and J 0 bases; bases outside gene matches: 10. Germline V gives CDR1 SGDLS, CDR2 YYNGEE. The CDR3 extends over 18 amino acids.

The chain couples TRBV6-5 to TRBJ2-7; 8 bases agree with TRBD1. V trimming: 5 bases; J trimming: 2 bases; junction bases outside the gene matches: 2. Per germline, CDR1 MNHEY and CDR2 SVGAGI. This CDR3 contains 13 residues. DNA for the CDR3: TGTGCCAGCAGTGACAGGGGCACCTACGAGCAGTACTTC. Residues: CASSDRGTYEQYF.

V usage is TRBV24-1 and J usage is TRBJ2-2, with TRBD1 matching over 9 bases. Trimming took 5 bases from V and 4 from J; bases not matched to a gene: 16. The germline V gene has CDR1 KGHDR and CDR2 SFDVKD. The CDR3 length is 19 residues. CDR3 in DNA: TGTGCCACCAGTGTGCCGGGACAGGGCGTTTGGTCAGGCACCGGGGAGCTGTTTTTT. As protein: CATSVPGQGVWSGTGELFF.

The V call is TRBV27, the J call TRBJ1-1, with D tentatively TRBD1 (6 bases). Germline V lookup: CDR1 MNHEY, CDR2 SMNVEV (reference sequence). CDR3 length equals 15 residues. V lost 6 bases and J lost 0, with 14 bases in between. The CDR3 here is CASSDKGHLNTEAFF. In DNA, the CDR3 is TGTGCCAGCAGCGACAAGGGACACCTGAACACTGAAGCTTTCTTT.

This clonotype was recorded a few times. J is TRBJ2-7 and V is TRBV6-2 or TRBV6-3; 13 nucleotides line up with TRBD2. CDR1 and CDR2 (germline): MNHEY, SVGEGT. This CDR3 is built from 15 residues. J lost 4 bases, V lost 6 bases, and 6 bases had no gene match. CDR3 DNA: TGTGCCAGCAGACGGACTAGCGGGGGTATGTACGAGCAGTACTTC. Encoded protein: CASRRTSGGMYEQYF.

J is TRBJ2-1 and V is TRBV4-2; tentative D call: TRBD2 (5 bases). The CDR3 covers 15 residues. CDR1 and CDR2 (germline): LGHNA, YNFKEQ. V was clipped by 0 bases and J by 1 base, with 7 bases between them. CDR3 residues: CASSQDWTSYNEQFF. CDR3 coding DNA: TGTGCCAGCAGCCAAGATTGGACTTCCTACAATGAGCAGTTCTTC.

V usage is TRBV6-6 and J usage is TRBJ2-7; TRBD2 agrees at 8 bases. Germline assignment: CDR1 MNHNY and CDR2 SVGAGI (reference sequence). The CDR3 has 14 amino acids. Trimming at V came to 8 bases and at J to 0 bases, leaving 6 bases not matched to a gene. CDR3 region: CASRGGLSSYEQYF. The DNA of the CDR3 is TGTGCCAGCCGGGGGGGCCTGAGCTCCTACGAGCAGTACTTC.

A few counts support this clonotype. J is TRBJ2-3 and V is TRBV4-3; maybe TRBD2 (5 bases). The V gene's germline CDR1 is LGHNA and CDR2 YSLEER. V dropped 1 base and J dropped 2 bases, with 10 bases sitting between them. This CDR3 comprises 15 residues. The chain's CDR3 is CASSQGRATTDTQYF. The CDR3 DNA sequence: TGCGCCAGCAGCCAAGGGCGGGCTACCACAGATACGCAGTATTTT.

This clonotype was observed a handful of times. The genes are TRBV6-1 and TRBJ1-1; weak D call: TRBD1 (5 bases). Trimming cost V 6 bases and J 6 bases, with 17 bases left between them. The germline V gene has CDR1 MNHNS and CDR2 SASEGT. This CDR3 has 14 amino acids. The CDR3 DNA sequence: TGTGCCAGCAGGGTAACGCAGGGAATAGCTGAAGCTTTCTTT. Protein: CASRVTQGIAEAFF.

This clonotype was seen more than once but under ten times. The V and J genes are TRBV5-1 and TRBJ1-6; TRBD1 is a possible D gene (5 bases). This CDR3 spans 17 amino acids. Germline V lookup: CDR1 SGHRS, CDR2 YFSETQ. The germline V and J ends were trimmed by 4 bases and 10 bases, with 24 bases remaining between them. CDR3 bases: TGCGCCAGCAGCAATGGACTTCGCGACAGAGCGGGCTCACCCCTCCACTTT. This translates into CASSNGLRDRAGSPLHF.

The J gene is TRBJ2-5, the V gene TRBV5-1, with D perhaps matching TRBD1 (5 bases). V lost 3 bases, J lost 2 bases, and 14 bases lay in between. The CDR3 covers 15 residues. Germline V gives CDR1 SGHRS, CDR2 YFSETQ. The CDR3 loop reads CASSSWGKVQETQYF. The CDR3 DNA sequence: TGCGCCAGCAGCTCATGGGGCAAGGTTCAAGAGACCCAGTACTTC.

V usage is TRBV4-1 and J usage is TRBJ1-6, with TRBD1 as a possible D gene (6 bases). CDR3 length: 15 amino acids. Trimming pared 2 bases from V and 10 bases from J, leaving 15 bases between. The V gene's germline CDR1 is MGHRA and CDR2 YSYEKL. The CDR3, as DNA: TGCGCCAGCAGCCAAATTTACAGGGAACGGTCACCCCTCCACTTT. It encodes CASSQIYRERSPLHF.

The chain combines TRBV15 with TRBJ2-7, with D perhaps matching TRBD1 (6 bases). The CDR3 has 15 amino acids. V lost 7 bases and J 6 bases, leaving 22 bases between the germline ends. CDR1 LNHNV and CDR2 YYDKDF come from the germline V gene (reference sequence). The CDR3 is CATTQERAGAGEQYF. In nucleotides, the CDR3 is TGTGCCACCACCCAAGAGAGGGCAGGGGCCGGCGAGCAGTACTTC.

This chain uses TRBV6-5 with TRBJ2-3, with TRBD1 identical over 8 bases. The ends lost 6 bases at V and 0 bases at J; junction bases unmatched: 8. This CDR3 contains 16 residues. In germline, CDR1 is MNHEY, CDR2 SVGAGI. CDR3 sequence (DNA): TGTGCCAGCAGCTCCGGACAGGGCCGAAGCACAGATACGCAGTATTTT. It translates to CASSSGQGRSTDTQYF.

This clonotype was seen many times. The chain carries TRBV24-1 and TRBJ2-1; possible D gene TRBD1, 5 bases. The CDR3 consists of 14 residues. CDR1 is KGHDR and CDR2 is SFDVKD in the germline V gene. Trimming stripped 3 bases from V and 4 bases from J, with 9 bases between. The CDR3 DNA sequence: TGTGCCACCAGTGATGCCAGGGTATACAATGAGCAGTTCTTC. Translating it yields CATSDARVYNEQFF.